The following is a T cell receptor (beta chain) sequence with its context. The antigen is undetermined. The data stem from a study of cytomegalovirus exposure and HLA in healthy donors. The germline gives CDR1 SGHDT, CDR2 YYEEEE. V dropped 2 bases and J dropped 1 base, with 3 bases sitting between them. The CDR3 is made up of 12 amino acids. Some clones are missing from TCRdb's copy, which holds only in-frame ones; the method was immunoSEQ multiplex PCR. The sample yields approximately 160,000 clones, about four fifths seen once. Whole-study results and caveats: According to the study, roughly 160 TCR beta chains were cytomegalovirus-associated. Confirmation in vitro established that three CMV-associated chains were specific for CMV antigens. Reports credit the classifier with highly specific, highly sensitive diagnosis of cytomegalovirus status. In the 95 to 150 validation repertoires, around 95% of cluster scores exceeded 0, per a later analysis.

This TCR derives from a man under 40 in good health and CMV-seropositive. The chain combines TRBV5-6 with TRBJ1-1; D gene ambiguous. Input material: PBMCs. The CDR3 nucleotides are TGTGCCAGCAGCTTCTGGAACACTGAAGCTTTCTTT. Translated: CASSFWNTEAFF.